Included here is one TCR beta chain sequence, with context. Its cognate antigen is unknown. This entry is derived from a study of blood T cells in healthy people across ages. Overall study findings and caveats: Versus aged donors, long-lived donors had higher diversity and more naive CD4+ cells.

A second roughly 7 to 12 cycle PCR used barcoded and J-beta primers. Every cDNA molecule carried a tag from a template-switch adaptor bearing 12 random nucleotides. One entry per CDR3 protein results from TCRdb running MiXCR on the 5' RACE reads. The sample lists 1,800,000 or so distinct CDR3 sequences; around 40% were seen once. Extraction yielded at least 6 micrograms of total RNA per sample. The receptor's source is a human donor in good health. Sequenced: blood.

CDR3 nucleotide sequence: TGCAGCGCCCTGGGACAGGGAATCCTTGAAGCTTTCTTT. Translated: CSALGQGILEAFF. The chain links TRBV29-1 to TRBJ1-1; 9 bases line up with TRBD1. From germline, CDR1 is SQVTM and CDR2 ANQGSEA. The CDR3 runs 13 residues. The junction had 10 bases not matched to a gene; V was cut back by 7 bases and J by 7 bases.